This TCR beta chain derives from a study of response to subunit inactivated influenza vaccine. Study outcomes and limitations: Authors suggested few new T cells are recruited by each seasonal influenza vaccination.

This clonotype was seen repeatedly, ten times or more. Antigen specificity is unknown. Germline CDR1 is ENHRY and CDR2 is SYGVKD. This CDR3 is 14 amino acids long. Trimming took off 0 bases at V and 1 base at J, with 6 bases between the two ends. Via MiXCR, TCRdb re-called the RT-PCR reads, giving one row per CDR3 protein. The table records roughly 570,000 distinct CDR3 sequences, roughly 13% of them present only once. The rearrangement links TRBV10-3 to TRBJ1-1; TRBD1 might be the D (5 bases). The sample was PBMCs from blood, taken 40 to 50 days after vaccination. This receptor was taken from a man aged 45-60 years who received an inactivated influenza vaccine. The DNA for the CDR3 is TGTGCCATCAGTGAGTCGGGGGGGAACACTGAAGCTTTCTTT. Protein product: CAISESGGNTEAFF.